This T cell receptor (beta chain) was identified in a study of blood T cell repertoires in COVID-19. Study in general: Italy, Spain and the United States were the sources of the convalescent and acute COVID-19 samples. PBMCs, B-cell-depleted T cells, or T cells were the source of the cDNA or gDNA that made up the material.

While infection was still active, Seattle patients were enrolled and then followed longitudinally. Generated by immunoSEQ multiplex PCR, the TCRdb table keeps only in-frame clones and is missing some. In the table there are about 300,000 clones, 84% of which are singletons. The CDR3 totals 16 residues. This receptor was taken from a human donor with COVID-19, enrolled during active disease. The donor label of this sample is uncertain. Input material: peripheral blood. V is TRBV21-1 and J is TRBJ1-2; the D call of TRBD1 is as the table states it, not checked on the DNA. TRBV21-1 is designated a pseudogene. CDR3 DNA sequence: TGTGCCAGCAGCTACCCCGGGACAGGGTTTAACTATGGCTACACCTTC. Its protein product is CASSYPGTGFNYGYTF.